These T cell receptor beta chains were read from a single sample in a study of T cells after yellow fever vaccination. TCRdb recomputed calls from the 5' RACE reads with MiXCR, one row per CDR3 protein. The sample yields hundreds of thousands of distinct CDR3 sequences, under 14% seen once. Source: PBMCs, taken on the day of the first yellow fever vaccination. These receptors originate from a man between 18 and 35 years old who received the YFV17D yellow fever vaccine. The CDR3 runs from the conserved cysteine through the conserved F or W.

V: TRBV7-8
J: TRBJ2-3
CDR3: CASSVMRGFNTDTQYF

V: TRBV5-1
J: TRBJ1-2
CDR3: CASSLGPEGNYGYTF

V: TRBV7-3
J: TRBJ2-3
CDR3: CASSLNSGMADTQYF

V: TRBV18
J: TRBJ1-1
CDR3: CASSPGQGGLATEAFF

V: TRBV25-1
J: TRBJ2-3
CDR3: CASSVPLGATHGQYF

V: TRBV28
J: TRBJ1-2
CDR3: CADRGTGGYTF

V: TRBV7-3
J: TRBJ1-1
CDR3: CASSTTVNTEAFF

V: TRBV6-1
J: TRBJ2-6
CDR3: CASSGGARNSGANVLTF

V: TRBV7-3
J: TRBJ2-3
CDR3: CASSPGGTSDTQYF

V: TRBV12-3/TRBV12-4
J: TRBJ1-2
CDR3: CASSLSGQGNYGYTF

V: TRBV13
J: TRBJ1-2
CDR3: CASSLDRGPGYTF

V: TRBV12-3/TRBV12-4
J: TRBJ1-1
CDR3: CASSTRGAFNEAFF

V: TRBV27
J: TRBJ1-2
CDR3: CASTRGGNYGYTF

V: TRBV4-2
J: TRBJ1-4
CDR3: CASSQEVRGNEKLFF

V: TRBV3-1
J: TRBJ1-2
CDR3: CASSQDYYGYTF

V: TRBV5-1
J: TRBJ2-1
CDR3: CASSLNSGGAWDEQFF

V: TRBV4-1
J: TRBJ2-6
CDR3: CASSQGRSYSGANVLTF

V: TRBV6-1
J: TRBJ1-1
CDR3: CASSRTGGATEAFF

V: TRBV12-3/TRBV12-4
J: TRBJ1-2
CDR3: CASSFGHAYGYTF

V: TRBV12-3/TRBV12-4
J: TRBJ1-1
CDR3: CASSLGPGTEAFF

V: TRBV7-8
J: TRBJ2-7
CDR3: CASSLSGQSYEQYF

V: TRBV5-5
J: TRBJ2-1
CDR3: CASSSGRQTKQFF

V: TRBV18
J: TRBJ2-7
CDR3: CASSPPGRADEQYF

V: TRBV6-2/TRBV6-3
J: TRBJ1-1
CDR3: CASSWVPMNTEAFF

V: TRBV6-1
J: TRBJ1-1
CDR3: CASSQKRGRTPEAFF

V: TRBV12-3/TRBV12-4
J: TRBJ2-1
CDR3: CASNQYSFRDNEQFF

V: TRBV29-1
J: TRBJ1-1
CDR3: CSVETRDTEAFF

V: TRBV7-6
J: TRBJ2-1
CDR3: CASSFRPPDLPYNEQFF

V: TRBV6-1
J: TRBJ1-6
CDR3: CASARDRGVTLHF

V: TRBV20-1
J: TRBJ2-3
CDR3: CSASTISGVMNTQYF

V: TRBV5-6
J: TRBJ2-2
CDR3: CASSLLLTGELFF

V: TRBV5-1
J: TRBJ2-5
CDR3: CASSFTGLETQYF